This TCR beta chain originates from a study of patients and donors after allogeneic stem cell transplantation. TCRdb independently ran MiXCR on the RT-PCR reads; one entry per CDR3 protein. There are 84,000 or so distinct CDR3 sequences in the sample; 40% to 60% occur only once, and approximately 66% lies in the top ten. Looked up from germline, CDR1 is MRHNA and CDR2 is SNTAGT. The CDR3 runs 13 residues. V was shortened by 0 bases and J by 10 bases, with 7 bases between the two germline ends. Only a few counts were recorded for this clonotype. The V call is TRBV6-4, the J call TRBJ1-6; D remains unclear. This clonotype was obtained from a human donor who was either an allogeneic HSCT recipient or a stem cell or donor lymphocyte infusion donor (not recorded which). It is not recorded whose cells these are; they may come from a transplant donor. The sample was blood, either unsorted or a sorted T cell fraction (not recorded which). CDR3 loop: CASSDSMDSPLHF. The CDR3 DNA reads TGTGCCAGCAGTGACTCGATGGACTCACCCCTCCACTTT.